This TCR beta chain is drawn from a study of cytomegalovirus exposure and HLA in healthy donors. About this clone itself: Its antigen is undetermined.

V lost 5 bases to trimming and J lost 7 bases; unmatched junction nucleotides: 5. There are 16 residues in the CDR3. CDR1 and CDR2 from the germline V gene are SGHAT and FQNNGV. PCR amplification relied on 60 Vbeta primers (plus 13 Jbeta primers). Clones were read by immunoSEQ multiplex PCR, and TCRdb kept only the in-frame ones, dropping some. The sample holds 75,000 to 100,000 clones, just over 70% seen once. General study results and limits: Association with HLA alleles at 0.05 false discovery rate was found for around 15,000 TCR beta sequences in a later analysis. Judged likely to be a sequencing artifact was a cluster of highly shared sequence variants.

Sequencing used PBMCs. The V gene is TRBV11-2, the J gene TRBJ2-1; 16 bases agree with TRBD2. The clonotype comes from a man aged 60 to 75 in good health and CMV-seronegative. The CDR3 bases are TGTGCCAGCAGCCCGGGGACTAGCGGGGGGGATAATGAGCAGTTCTTC. The encoded protein is CASSPGTSGGDNEQFF.